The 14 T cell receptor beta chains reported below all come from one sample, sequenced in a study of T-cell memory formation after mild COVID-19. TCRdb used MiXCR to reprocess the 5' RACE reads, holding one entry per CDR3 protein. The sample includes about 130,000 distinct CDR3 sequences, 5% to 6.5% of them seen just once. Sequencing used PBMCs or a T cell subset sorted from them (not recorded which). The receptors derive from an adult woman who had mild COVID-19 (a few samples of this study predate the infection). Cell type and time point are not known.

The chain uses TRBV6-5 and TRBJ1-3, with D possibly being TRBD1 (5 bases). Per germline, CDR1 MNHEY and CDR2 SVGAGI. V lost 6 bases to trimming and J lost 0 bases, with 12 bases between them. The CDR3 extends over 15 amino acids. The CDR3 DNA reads TGTGCCAGCAGGGCCCCGGGGGGCTCTGGAAACACCATATATTTT. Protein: CASRAPGGSGNTIYF.

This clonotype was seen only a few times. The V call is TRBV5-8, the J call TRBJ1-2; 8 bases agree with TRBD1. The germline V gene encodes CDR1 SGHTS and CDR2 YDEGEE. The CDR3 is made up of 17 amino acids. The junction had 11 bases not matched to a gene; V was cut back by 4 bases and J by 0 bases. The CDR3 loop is CASSRLRTGSANYGYTF. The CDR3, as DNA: TGTGCCAGCAGCAGGCTACGGACAGGGTCGGCTAACTATGGCTACACCTTC.

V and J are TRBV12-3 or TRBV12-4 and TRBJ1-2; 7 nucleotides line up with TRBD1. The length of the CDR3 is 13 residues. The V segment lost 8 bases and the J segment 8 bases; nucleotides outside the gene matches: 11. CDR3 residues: CASGNEGGIGYTF. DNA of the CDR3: TGTGCCAGCGGGAATGAAGGGGGCATAGGCTACACCTTC.

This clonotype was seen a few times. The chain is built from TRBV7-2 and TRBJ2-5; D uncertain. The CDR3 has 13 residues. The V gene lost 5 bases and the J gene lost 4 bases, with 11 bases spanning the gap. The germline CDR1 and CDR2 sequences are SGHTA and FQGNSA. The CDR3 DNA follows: TGTGCCAGCAGCCAGTGGGTCCGAGAGACCCAGTACTTC. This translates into CASSQWVRETQYF.

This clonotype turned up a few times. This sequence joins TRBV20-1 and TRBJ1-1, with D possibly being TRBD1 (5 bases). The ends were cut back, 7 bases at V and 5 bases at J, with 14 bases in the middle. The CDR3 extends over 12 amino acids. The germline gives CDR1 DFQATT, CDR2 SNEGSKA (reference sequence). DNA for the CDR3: TGCAGTGTATTGGACACTCTTACTGAAGCTTTCTTT. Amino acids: CSVLDTLTEAFF.

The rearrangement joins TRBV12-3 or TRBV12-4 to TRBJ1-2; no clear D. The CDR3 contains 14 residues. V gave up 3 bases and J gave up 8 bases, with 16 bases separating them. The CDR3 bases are TGTGCCAGCAGTTTCAACAGTCCTTCTATGGGCTACACCTTC. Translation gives CASSFNSPSMGYTF.

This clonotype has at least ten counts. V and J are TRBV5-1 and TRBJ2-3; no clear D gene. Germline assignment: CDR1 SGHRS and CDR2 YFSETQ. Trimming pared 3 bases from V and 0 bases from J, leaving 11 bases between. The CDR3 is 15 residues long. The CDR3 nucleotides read TGCGCCAGCAGCTGGAGACGTACTAGCACAGATACGCAGTATTTT. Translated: CASSWRRTSTDTQYF.

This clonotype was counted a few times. In DNA, the CDR3 is TGTGCCAGCAGCCAACTACCCCGGGACCGCTATGGCTACACCTTC. Its protein product is CASSQLPRDRYGYTF. The chain carries TRBV4-2 and TRBJ1-2, with a tentative D call TRBD1 (5 bases). CDR1 is LGHNA and CDR2 is YNFKEQ in the germline V gene. CDR3 length: 15 amino acids. Between the trimmed V and J ends, which lost 2 bases and 4 bases, there was a span of 14 bases.

CDR3 DNA sequence: TGCAGCGTTTTTCCGACAGGTCGGGGAACCGGGGAGCTGTTTTTT. It yields the protein CSVFPTGRGTGELFF. This rearrangement joins TRBV29-1 to TRBJ2-2, with D possibly TRBD1 on 6 matching bases. Trimming pared 5 bases from V and 5 bases from J, leaving 18 bases between. This CDR3 is built from 15 residues. Germline V gene lookup returns CDR1 SQVTM and CDR2 ANQGSEA.

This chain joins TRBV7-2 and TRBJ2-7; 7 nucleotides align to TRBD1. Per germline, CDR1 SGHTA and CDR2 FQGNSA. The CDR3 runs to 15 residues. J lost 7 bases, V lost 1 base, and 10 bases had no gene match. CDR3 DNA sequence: TGTGCCAGCAGCTTAGGTGGGACAGACTTTAAGGAGCAGTACTTC. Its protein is CASSLGGTDFKEQYF. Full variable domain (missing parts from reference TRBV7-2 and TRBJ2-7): GAGVSQSPSNKVTEKGKDVELRCDPISGHTALYWYRQSLGQGLEFLIYFQGNSAPDKSGLPSDRFSAERTGGSVSTLTIQRTQQEDSAVYLCASSLGGTDFKEQYFGPGTRLTVT.

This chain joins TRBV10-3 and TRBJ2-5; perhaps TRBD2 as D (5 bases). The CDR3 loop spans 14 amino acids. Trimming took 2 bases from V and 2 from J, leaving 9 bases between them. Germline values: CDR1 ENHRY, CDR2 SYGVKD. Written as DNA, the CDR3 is TGTGCCATCAGTGAGCGGGGATCACAAGAGACCCAGTACTTC. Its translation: CAISERGSQETQYF.

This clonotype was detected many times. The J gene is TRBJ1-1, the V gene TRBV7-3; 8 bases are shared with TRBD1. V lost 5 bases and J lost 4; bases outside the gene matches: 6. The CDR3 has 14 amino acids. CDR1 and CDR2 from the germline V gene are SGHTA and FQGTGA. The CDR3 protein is CASSPDRVGTEAFF. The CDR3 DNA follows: TGTGCCAGCAGCCCGGACAGGGTTGGCACTGAAGCTTTCTTT.

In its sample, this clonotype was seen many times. As DNA, the CDR3 is TGCAGTGCTCCCCGGACAATGAGCACAGATACGCAGTATTTT. Its protein product is CSAPRTMSTDTQYF. The chain links TRBV20-1 to TRBJ2-3; D might be TRBD1 (5 bases). Between the trimmed V and J ends, which lost 5 bases and 0 bases, there was a span of 12 bases. CDR1 is DFQATT, CDR2 SNEGSKA, per germline (reference sequence). This CDR3 is built from 14 residues.

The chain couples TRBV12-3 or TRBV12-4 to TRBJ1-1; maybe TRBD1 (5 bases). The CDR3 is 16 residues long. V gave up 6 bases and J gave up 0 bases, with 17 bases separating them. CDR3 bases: TGTGCCAGCAGATACGTCCCGGCGGGGGTGAACACTGAAGCTTTCTTT. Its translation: CASRYVPAGVNTEAFF.